The rows below give T cell receptor beta chains drawn from one sample of a study of CD8+ T cells in alopecia areata. Libraries were prepared by immunoSEQ multiplex PCR; TCRdb keeps only in-frame clonotypes and omits some of them. This sample has 150,000 to 200,000 clones, with approximately 60% found just once. Sequenced sample: CD4+ T cells sorted from blood. The origin of the receptors is a human donor in good health. Both conserved end residues are part of each CDR3. Each record gives: D gene, V gene, clone size, J gene, CDR3 DNA, CDR3 protein. A D gene is named only where the DNA matches it firmly. Some rows mark clone size as missing; the rest say once, few, many or name a class of expanded clone.

TRBD2	TRBV29-1	-	TRBJ2-5	TGCAGCGTGGGCGGACTAGCGGGAGGCGAGACCCAGTACTTC	CSVGGLAGGETQYF
-	TRBV28	-	TRBJ1-5	TGTGCCAGCAGTCGGGGGGGCGGGAATCAGCCCCAGCATTTT	CASSRGGGNQPQHF
-	TRBV20-1	-	TRBJ1-1	TGCAGAGAGGGGGTGAACACTGAAGCTTTCTTT	CREGVNTEAFF
-	TRBV29-1	-	TRBJ1-1	TGCAGCGCAGAAGCGAACCTCGGGACTGAAGCTTTCTTT	CSAEANLGTEAFF
-	TRBV4-1	-	TRBJ2-4	TGCGCCAGCAGCCAAGATTTAGGCAGCCTAGCCAAAAACATTCAGTACTTC	CASSQDLGSLAKNIQYF
-	TRBV29-1	few	TRBJ2-1	TGCAGCGCCTTGTCCGGGGGCTCCTACAATGAGCAGTTCTTC	CSALSGGSYNEQFF
TRBD1	TRBV30	-	TRBJ2-7	TGTGCCTGGAGTGGACAGGGGGCTCCCTTCGGGCACTTC	CAWSGQGAPFGHF
-	TRBV29-1	-	TRBJ1-2	TGCAGCGTTGAAGTGGACAACTATGGCTACACCTTC	CSVEVDNYGYTF
-	TRBV5-1	-	TRBJ2-1	TGCGCCAGCAGACCAACACTCAGCTCCTACAATGAGCAGTTCTTC	CASRPTLSSYNEQFF
-	TRBV28	few	TRBJ1-2	TGTGCCAGCAGTCGCCGGCTAATGGGTGGCTACACCTTC	CASSRRLMGGYTF
-	TRBV4-1	-	TRBJ2-7	TGCGCCAGCAGCCAAGCCACTCGGAACCGCTACGAGCAGTACTTC	CASSQATRNRYEQYF
TRBD1	TRBV29-1	once	TRBJ1-5	TGCAGCGTGGGAGGACAGGGCCAGGGTCAGCCCCAGCATTTT	CSVGGQGQGQPQHF
-	TRBV29-1	few	TRBJ2-3	TGCAGCGTTGAACGGGGGATCACAGATACGCAGTATTTT	CSVERGITDTQYF
TRBD2	TRBV6-6	-	TRBJ2-7	TGTGCCATCAGTGAGGGGCTAGCGGGAGTCGGGCAGTACTTC	CAISEGLAGVGQYF
-	TRBV30	few	TRBJ1-1	TGTGCCATAAAACAGGGGAACACTGAAGCTTTCTTT	CAIKQGNTEAFF
-	TRBV7-9	-	TRBJ1-5	TGTGCCAGCAGCTTAAGCAGGGGATATCAGCCCCAGCATTTT	CASSLSRGYQPQHF
-	TRBV5-6	-	TRBJ2-3	TGTGCCAGCAGCCCCCCAGGAACGGGATATACGCAGTATTTT	CASSPPGTGYTQYF
-	TRBV29-1	-	TRBJ1-1	TGCAGCGTTGATTCTCTGGGAGCCAACACTGAAGCTTTCTTT	CSVDSLGANTEAFF
TRBD2	TRBV14	-	TRBJ2-3	TGTGCCAGCAGCCAACTAGCGGGAGTCACAGATACGCAGTATTTT	CASSQLAGVTDTQYF
-	TRBV29-1	-	TRBJ2-7	TGCAGCGTTGAAGATCCCCGGGACGGCTCCTACGAGCAGTACTTC	CSVEDPRDGSYEQYF
-	TRBV28	many	TRBJ2-5	TGTGCCAGCAGTTTTGGTAGTTACGAGACCCAGTACTTC	CASSFGSYETQYF
TRBD1	TRBV5-1	-	TRBJ2-7	TGCGCCAGCAGCTTGGGACAGGGACGCGGCGAGCAGTACTTC	CASSLGQGRGEQYF
-	TRBV30	-	TRBJ2-7	TGTGCCTGGAGTGTACTGGACGAGCAGTACTTC	CAWSVLDEQYF
-	TRBV6-5	few	TRBJ2-1	TGTGCCAGCAGTTCCACTCCGTCGGGTGAGCAGTTCTTC	CASSSTPSGEQFF
-	TRBV5-1	-	TRBJ2-7	TGCGCCAGCAGCTCGGACTACGAGCAGTACTTC	CASSSDYEQYF
-	TRBV4-1	-	TRBJ2-3	TGCGCCAGCAGCCAAGGTCCAGCTTTCGGCACAGATACGCAGTATTTT	CASSQGPAFGTDTQYF
-	TRBV28	-	TRBJ2-6	TGTGCCAGCAGTATACTACAGGGAGCTGGGGCCAACGTCCTGACTTTC	CASSILQGAGANVLTF
TRBD1	TRBV6-5	-	TRBJ2-7	TGTGCCAGCAGTTACTCCCGGGACAGGACCTACGAGCAGTACTTC	CASSYSRDRTYEQYF
TRBD2	TRBV19	-	TRBJ2-5	TGTGCCAGTAGAAAGCGGGAGACCCAAGAGACCCAGTACTTC	CASRKRETQETQYF
TRBD1	TRBV20-1	-	TRBJ2-5	TGCAGTGCTAACAGGGGGGAGACCCAGTACTTC	CSANRGETQYF
-	TRBV5-1	-	TRBJ2-7	TGCGCCAGCAGCTTGGGCCTCGGGGGTGCCTACGAGCAGTACTTC	CASSLGLGGAYEQYF
-	TRBV2	-	TRBJ2-7	TGTGCCAGCACCGGACTGGCGGGGACCTACGAGCAGTACTTC	CASTGLAGTYEQYF
-	TRBV28	medium-sized	TRBJ2-4	TGTGCCAGCAGTGGGACCCCGGGGAACATTCAGTACTTC	CASSGTPGNIQYF
-	TRBV29-1	-	TRBJ2-1	TGCAGCGTTGGGTTCGCAAGCTCCTACAATGAGCAGTTCTTC	CSVGFASSYNEQFF
TRBD1	TRBV10-2	-	TRBJ2-6	TGCGCCAGCTCCGACAGGGCAGGGGCCAACGTCCTGACTTTC	CASSDRAGANVLTF
-	TRBV9	-	TRBJ2-3	TGTGCCAGCAGCGTTTCGTCTTCAGATACGCAGTATTTT	CASSVSSSDTQYF
TRBD1	TRBV29-1	-	TRBJ2-7	TGCAGCGTGACAGGGATATCCGCCGAGCAGTACTTC	CSVTGISAEQYF
-	TRBV18	few	TRBJ2-1	TGTGCCAGCTCACCAGGACAGCGTCGCAATGAGCAGTTCTTC	CASSPGQRRNEQFF
-	TRBV5-1	-	TRBJ1-2	TGCGCCAGCAGCCACGAAGGCTATGGCTACACCTTC	CASSHEGYGYTF
TRBD2	TRBV6-1	-	TRBJ2-2	TGTGCCAGCAGTGAAATGGTCCTTGGACTAGCGGGTCGCACCGGGGAGCTGTTTTTT	CASSEMVLGLAGRTGELFF
-	TRBV27	few	TRBJ2-7	TGTGCCAGCAGTTACGGGGGAGTAAGCTACGAGCAGTACTTC	CASSYGGVSYEQYF